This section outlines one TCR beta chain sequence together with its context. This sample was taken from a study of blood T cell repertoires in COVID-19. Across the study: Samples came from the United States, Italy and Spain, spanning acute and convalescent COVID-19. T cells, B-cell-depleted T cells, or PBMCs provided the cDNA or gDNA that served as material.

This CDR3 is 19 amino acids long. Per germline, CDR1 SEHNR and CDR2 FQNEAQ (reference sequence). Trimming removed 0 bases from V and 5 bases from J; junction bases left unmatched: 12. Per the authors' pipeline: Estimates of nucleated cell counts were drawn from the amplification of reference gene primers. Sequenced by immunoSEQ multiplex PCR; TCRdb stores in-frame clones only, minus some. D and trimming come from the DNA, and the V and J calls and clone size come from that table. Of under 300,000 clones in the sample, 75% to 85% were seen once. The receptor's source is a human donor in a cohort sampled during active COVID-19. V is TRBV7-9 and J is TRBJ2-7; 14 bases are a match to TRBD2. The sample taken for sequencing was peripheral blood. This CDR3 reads CASSLAGGLAGVRAHEQYF. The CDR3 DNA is TGTGCCAGCAGCTTAGCCGGGGGACTAGCGGGAGTAAGGGCGCACGAGCAGTACTTC.